This TCR beta chain was sequenced during a study of CD8+ T cells in alopecia areata. With regard to this clone: Its antigen is unidentified.

Regarding the study as a whole: While patients received tofacitinib, many expanded lesional clones remained present in scalp and blood.

The treatment here: oral pan-JAK inhibitor, 5-10 mg twice daily. Sorting of CD4+ and CD8+ T cells was performed on PBMCs. The V and J ends lost 4 bases and 3 bases respectively, with 22 bases between them. This CDR3 spans 18 amino acids. Germline values: CDR1 MGHRA, CDR2 YSYEKL. TCR sequencing used cDNA made by reverse transcription of extracted RNA. Sequencing used immunoSEQ multiplex PCR; TCRdb keeps in-frame clones, though not all of them. The sample has around 100,000 clones; approximately 54% are singletons. The specimen was CD8+ T cells sorted from blood, collected at week 24, from a patient treated with tofacitinib. The chain has TRBV4-1 and TRBJ1-5; no clear D gene. This receptor was obtained from a human donor with alopecia areata. For the CDR3, the DNA is TGCGCCAGCAGCCGCGACCCGGCGGAAGGAGATGACAATCAGCCCCAGCATTTT. Its translation is CASSRDPAEGDDNQPQHF.